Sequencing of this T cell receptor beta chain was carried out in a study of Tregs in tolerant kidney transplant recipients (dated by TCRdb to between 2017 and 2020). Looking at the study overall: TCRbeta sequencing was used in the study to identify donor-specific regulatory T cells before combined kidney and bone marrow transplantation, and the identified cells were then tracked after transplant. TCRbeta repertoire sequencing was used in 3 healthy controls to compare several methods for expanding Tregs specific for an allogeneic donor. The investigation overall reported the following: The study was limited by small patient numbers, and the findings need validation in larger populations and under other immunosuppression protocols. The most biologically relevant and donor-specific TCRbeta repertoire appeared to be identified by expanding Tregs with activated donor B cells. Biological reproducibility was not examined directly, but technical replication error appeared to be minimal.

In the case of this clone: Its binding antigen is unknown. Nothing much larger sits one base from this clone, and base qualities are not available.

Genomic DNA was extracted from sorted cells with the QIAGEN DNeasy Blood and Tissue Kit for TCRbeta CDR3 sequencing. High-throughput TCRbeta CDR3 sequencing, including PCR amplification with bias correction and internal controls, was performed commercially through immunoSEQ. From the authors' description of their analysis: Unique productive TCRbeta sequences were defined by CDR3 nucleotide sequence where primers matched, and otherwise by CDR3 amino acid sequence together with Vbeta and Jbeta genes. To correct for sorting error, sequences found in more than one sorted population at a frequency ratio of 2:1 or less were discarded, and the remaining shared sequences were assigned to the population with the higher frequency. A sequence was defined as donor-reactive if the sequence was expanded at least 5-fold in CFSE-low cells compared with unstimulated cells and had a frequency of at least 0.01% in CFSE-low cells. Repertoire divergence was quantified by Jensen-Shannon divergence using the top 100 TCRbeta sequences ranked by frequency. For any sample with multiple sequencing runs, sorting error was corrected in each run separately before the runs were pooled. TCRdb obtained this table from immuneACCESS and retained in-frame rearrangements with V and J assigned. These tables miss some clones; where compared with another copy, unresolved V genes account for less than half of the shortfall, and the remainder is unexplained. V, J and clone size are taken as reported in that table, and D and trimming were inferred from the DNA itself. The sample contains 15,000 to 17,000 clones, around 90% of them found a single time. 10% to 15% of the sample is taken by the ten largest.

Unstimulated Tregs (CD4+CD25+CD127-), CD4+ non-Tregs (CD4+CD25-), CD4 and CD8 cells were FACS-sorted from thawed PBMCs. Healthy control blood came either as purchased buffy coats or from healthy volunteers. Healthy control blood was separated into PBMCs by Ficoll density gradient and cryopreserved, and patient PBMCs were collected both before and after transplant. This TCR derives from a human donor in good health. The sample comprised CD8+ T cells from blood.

The DNA reads as follows: TGCGCCAGCAGCCAACAGGGGGAAACTGAAGCTTTCTTT. Its translation is CASSQQGETEAFF. The sequence links TRBV4-1 to TRBJ1-1, with 7 bases aligning to TRBD1. The junction shows trimming of 2 bases on V and 5 bases on J, and the gene matches do not reach 2 bases of it. CDR1 and CDR2 were assigned from the germline V gene as MGHRA and YSYEKL. The CDR3 sequence holds 13 residues, the cysteine and phenylalanine included. The DNA shown is the 39-base CDR3, in frame from base 1.